This TCR beta chain stems from a study of vaccination and CD4 T cells after COVID-19. Treatment denoted: roughly nine-day PBMC culture with coronavirus spike peptide pools or control peptides (ViraFEST assay). Culture of some 1.9 million PBMCs per well took place with roughly 9.6 IU/ml IL-2 and 8.5 to 10 ug/ml peptide pools. Trimming pared 7 bases from V and 1 base from J, leaving 8 bases between. The length of the CDR3 is 12 residues. The germline V gene encodes CDR1 SNHLY and CDR2 FYNNEI. This clonotype was recorded a few times. Antigen: not known. The Oncomine TCR Beta short-read assay was what sequenced the DNA obtained from cultured CD4+ T cells. TCRdb processed the PCR reads anew with MiXCR; each CDR3 protein has one entry. Of about 17,000 distinct CDR3 sequences in the sample, 30% to 40% were seen once.

The source material was cultured CD4+ T cells from blood. The V and J genes are TRBV2 and TRBJ2-7; D is unclear. This receptor was taken from a human donor with COVID-19. The CDR3 coding sequence is TGTGCCAGCACTGCCGGTTCCTACGAGCAGTACTTC. Translation gives CASTAGSYEQYF.